This T cell receptor (beta chain) was retrieved from a study of CD8+CD57+ T cells in acquired aplastic anemia. General study findings and limits: Patients and controls had in common 25 to 35 CD8+ CDR3 sequences.

The CDR3 is 14 residues long. The germline V gene encodes CDR1 MGHRA and CDR2 YSYEKL. Trimming shortened V by 1 base and J by 3 bases, and 10 bases separated the two germline ends. According to the study, genomic DNA was the template for TCR beta VDJ and CDR3 profiling. A single record per CDR3 protein comes from TCRdb applying MiXCR to the reads. The table has approximately 180,000 distinct CDR3 sequences, around 48% seen once. Sequencing was done on patients that had shown CD8+CD57+ cell expansion by flow cytometry. Everyone among the patients had severe acquired aplastic anemia. This clonotype came up many times. Its antigen remains unknown.

V usage is TRBV4-1 and J usage is TRBJ2-7, with D unclear. The origin of this receptor is a human donor with aplastic anemia. Sequencing used sorted CD4+, CD8+, or CD8+CD57+ T cells (not recorded which) from PBMCs. The CDR3 DNA follows: TGCGCCAGCAGCCAAGTAGGCAGTGTCTACGAGCAGTACTTC. The encoded protein is CASSQVGSVYEQYF.